This TCR beta chain was sequenced for a study of control samples from healthy donors and cancer patients. Assay used: immunoSEQ multiplex PCR; TCRdb lists only in-frame clones, some missing. The sample has tens of thousands of clones; more than 75% are singletons. The CDR3 sequence is 16 residues long. Germline trimming cut 3 bases from V and 5 bases from J; bases unmatched to any gene: 8. The germline gives CDR1 SGHNT, CDR2 YYREEE (reference sequence). The receptor was derived from a woman in her sixties or seventies with lung cancer. The rearrangement links TRBV5-4 to TRBJ2-2; 9 nucleotides line up with TRBD2. Sample: PBMCs. CDR3: CASSSISGRVTGELFF. CDR3 sequence (DNA): TGTGCCAGCAGCTCGATTAGCGGGAGAGTTACCGGGGAGCTGTTTTTT.